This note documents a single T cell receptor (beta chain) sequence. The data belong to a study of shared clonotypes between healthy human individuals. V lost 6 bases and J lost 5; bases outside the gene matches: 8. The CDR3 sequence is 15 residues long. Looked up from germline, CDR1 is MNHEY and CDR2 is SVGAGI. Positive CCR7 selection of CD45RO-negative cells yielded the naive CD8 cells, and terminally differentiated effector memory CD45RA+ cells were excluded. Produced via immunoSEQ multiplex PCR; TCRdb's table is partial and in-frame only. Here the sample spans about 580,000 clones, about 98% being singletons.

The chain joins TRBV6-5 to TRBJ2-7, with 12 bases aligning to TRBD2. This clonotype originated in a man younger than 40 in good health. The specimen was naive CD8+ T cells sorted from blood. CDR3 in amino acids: CASSLLAGGGDEQYF. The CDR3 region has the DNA TGTGCCAGCAGCTTGCTAGCGGGAGGGGGCGACGAGCAGTACTTC.